Below are 20 T cell receptor beta chains sequenced from a single sample in a study of T cell repertoires in cytomegalovirus infection (dated 2019 in TCRdb). Read against the paper, the sample's treatment or condition label means: in vitro stimulation with specific CMV peptide epitopes to enrich CMV-specific T cells. This sample was sequenced with an Illumina HiSeq 1500. TCRdb reanalyzed the raw reads on its own, using fastp at Q25 for trimming and MiXCR for clone calling, and kept in-frame beta chains. Each record represents a unique CDR3 protein, reported with the most common genes and DNA among its rows. A total of 110,000 or so distinct CDR3 sequences appear in this sample, around 31% of them only once. The ten largest account for more than 35% of the sample. The antigens for these receptors are not known. Sequencing was performed on CD8+ T cells from cultured PBMCs, taken from culture after CMV antigen stimulation. The origin of the receptors is a human donor in good health (CMV status not recorded). Some clones in this sample may be carry-over from other donors' samples.

CDR3 sequence reads: CASSLVVGQAYEQYF. The DNA for the CDR3 is TGCGCCAGCAGCTTGGTTGTAGGACAGGCCTACGAGCAGTACTTC. J is TRBJ2-7 and V is TRBV5-1; 7 bases are shared with TRBD1. There are 15 residues in the CDR3. J was trimmed by 2 bases and V by 0 bases; bases with no gene match: 5. Germline V CDR1 and CDR2: SGHRS, YFSETQ.

This clonotype was seen ten or more times. This chain connects TRBV7-2 to TRBJ2-7, with a tentative D call TRBD1 (5 bases). CDR3 length equals 16 residues. Germline V gene data show CDR1 as SGHTA and CDR2 as FQGNSA. Trimming removed 2 bases at V and 3 bases at J, with 17 bases between. The CDR3 region has the DNA TGTGCCAGCAGCTTAACTGGCCAGGGTTTTATCTACGAGCAGTACTTC. It codes for CASSLTGQGFIYEQYF.

The chain couples TRBV6-5 to TRBJ1-1; D not certain. Trimming removed 5 bases at V and 1 base at J, with 11 bases between. From germline, CDR1 is MNHEY and CDR2 SVGAGI. This CDR3 contains 14 residues. CDR3 nucleotide sequence: TGTGCCAGCAGTGACCCCTGGAAGAACACTGAAGCTTTCTTT. Translation gives CASSDPWKNTEAFF.

The V call is TRBV4-1, the J call TRBJ1-3, with 9 positions matching TRBD1. Germline CDR1 is MGHRA and CDR2 is YSYEKL. V shed 4 bases and J 0 bases; nucleotides not matched to a gene: 4. This CDR3 spans 16 amino acids. CDR3 protein: CASSRGQGNSGNTIYF. The CDR3 nucleotides are TGCGCCAGCAGCCGTGGACAGGGGAACTCTGGAAACACCATATATTTT.

The rearrangement links TRBV6-2 or TRBV6-3 to TRBJ2-5; D may be TRBD2 (6 bases). CDR3 length: 15 residues. CDR1 and CDR2 from the germline V gene are MNHEY and SVGEGT. The ends were cut back, 2 bases at V and 5 bases at J, with 15 bases in the middle. The CDR3: CASSYGARGIETQYF. The CDR3 DNA reads TGTGCCAGCAGTTACGGGGCCCGGGGGATTGAGACCCAGTACTTC.

This clonotype appeared a few times. This chain connects TRBV7-3 to TRBJ2-3; 8 nucleotides agree with TRBD2. The V gene's germline CDR1 is SGHTA and CDR2 FQGTGA. V trimming: 6 bases; J trimming: 0 bases; junction bases outside the gene matches: 2. The CDR3 has 14 residues. CDR3 region: CASSRGGSTDTQYF. CDR3 coding DNA: TGTGCCAGCAGTCGGGGGGGGAGCACAGATACGCAGTATTTT. Drawing the rest from reference TRBV7-3 and TRBJ2-3, the complete variable domain is GAGVSQTPSNKVTEKGKYVELRCDPISGHTALYWYRQSLGQGPEFLIYFQGTGAADDSGLPNDRFFAVRPEGSVSTLKIQRTERGDSAVYLCASSRGGSTDTQYFGPGTRLTVL.

This clonotype was seen more than once but under ten times. This chain connects TRBV20-1 to TRBJ2-3; D is possibly TRBD2 (5 bases). Germline-derived CDR1 and CDR2 are DFQATT and SNEGSKA (reference sequence). The V and J ends lost 0 bases and 1 base respectively, with 8 bases between them. This CDR3 is built from 14 residues. The CDR3 nucleotides read TGCAGTGCTAGAGATATGAGGGGCACAGATACGCAGTATTTT. It translates to CSARDMRGTDTQYF.

This clonotype appeared many times. The rearrangement uses TRBV19 and TRBJ1-5, with D uncertain. Germline V CDR1 and CDR2: LNHDA, SQIVND (reference sequence). The CDR3 is 14 residues long. Trimming removed 5 bases at V and 3 bases at J, with 11 bases between. The CDR3 nucleotides are TGTGCCAGTAGTTTCCCCGGGAACAATCAGCCCCAGCATTTT. Protein sequence: CASSFPGNNQPQHF.

This clonotype was seen ten or more times. The chain uses TRBV7-8 and TRBJ1-5, with D uncertain. V was pared by 5 bases and J by 2 bases, with 22 bases between. This CDR3 comprises 18 residues. Germline V lookup: CDR1 SGHVS, CDR2 FQNEAQ. CDR3 protein: CASSQTVPAASGNQPQHF. Here the CDR3 DNA reads TGTGCCAGCAGCCAGACGGTTCCAGCAGCCAGCGGCAATCAGCCCCAGCATTTT.

This chain links TRBV19 with TRBJ1-5; TRBD1 is a possible D gene (6 bases). The CDR3 extends over 17 amino acids. V was pared by 5 bases and J by 5 bases, with 22 bases between. Germline V gives CDR1 LNHDA, CDR2 SQIVND (reference sequence). The CDR3 region is CASSLWGAVGLDQPQHF. The CDR3, as DNA: TGTGCCAGTAGTCTTTGGGGGGCTGTCGGCTTGGATCAGCCCCAGCATTTT.

This clonotype was counted a few times. V usage is TRBV7-8 and J usage is TRBJ1-6; D unclear. Germline CDR1 is SGHVS and CDR2 is FQNEAQ. V was clipped by 4 bases and J by 4 bases, with 8 bases between them. The CDR3 covers 14 residues. CDR3 protein: CASSSRTYNSPLHF. In DNA, the CDR3 is TGTGCCAGCAGCTCGAGGACGTATAATTCACCCCTCCACTTT.

This clonotype has a count of ten or more. The chain combines TRBV7-9 with TRBJ2-1; TRBD2 agrees at 8 bases. Germline lookup yields CDR1 SEHNR and CDR2 FQNEAQ (reference sequence). This CDR3 comprises 20 residues. J lost 0 bases, V lost 5 bases, and 18 bases had no gene match. CDR3 region: CASSTGRWGRRGGSYNEQFF. CDR3 coding DNA: TGTGCCAGCAGCACGGGCCGCTGGGGTCGACGGGGGGGCTCCTACAATGAGCAGTTCTTC.

This clonotype was found many times. J is TRBJ2-7 and V is TRBV7-2, with D uncertain. The CDR3 consists of 15 residues. Deletions cut 1 base from V and 6 bases from J, with 16 bases between. CDR1 is SGHTA and CDR2 is FQGNSA in the germline V gene. In DNA form, the CDR3 reads TGTGCCAGCAGCTTAGTAGAGGTCGGGCTGGGCGAGCAGTACTTC. As protein: CASSLVEVGLGEQYF.

This clonotype was counted at least ten times. The chain joins TRBV7-2 to TRBJ1-1, with unresolved D. From germline, CDR1 is SGHTA and CDR2 FQGNSA. The CDR3 covers 15 residues. The germline V and J ends were trimmed by 0 bases and 7 bases, with 15 bases remaining between them. CDR3 amino acids: CASSLARWAWGEAFF. The CDR3 DNA sequence: TGTGCCAGCAGCTTAGCGAGGTGGGCATGGGGTGAAGCTTTCTTT.

The J gene is TRBJ1-1, the V gene TRBV6-1, with D possibly being TRBD1 (5 bases). V was clipped by 3 bases and J by 0 bases, with 11 bases between them. The CDR3 is 15 residues long. Germline V gene sequence: CDR1 MNHNS, CDR2 SASEGT. This chain's CDR3 is CASSEPGQMNTEAFF. The CDR3 DNA reads TGTGCCAGCAGTGAGCCAGGGCAAATGAACACTGAAGCTTTCTTT.

This clonotype was seen a few times. The chain carries TRBV7-2 and TRBJ2-3; the match to TRBD2 covers 12 bases. Germline CDR1 is SGHTA and CDR2 is FQGNSA. The CDR3 consists of 19 residues. V lost 5 bases, J lost 4 bases, and 16 bases stayed unmatched. CDR3 protein: CASSERLAGATLRADTQYF. The CDR3 bases are TGTGCCAGCAGCGAACGACTAGCGGGGGCTACGTTACGGGCAGATACGCAGTATTTT.

This clonotype was observed a handful of times. The chain combines TRBV20-1 with TRBJ2-3; TRBD1 matches at 7 bases. Germline V gives CDR1 DFQATT, CDR2 SNEGSKA (reference sequence). Losses at the gene ends were 3 bases for V and 5 bases for J; bases not matched to a gene: 11. The CDR3 has 15 amino acids. This chain's CDR3 is CSASPNTGAKDTQYF. Written as DNA, the CDR3 is TGCAGTGCTAGTCCTAACACAGGGGCCAAAGATACGCAGTATTTT.

The chain couples TRBV24-1 to TRBJ2-3; D uncertain. Per the germline V gene, CDR1 is KGHDR and CDR2 is SFDVKD. The CDR3 covers 12 residues. Trimming left V 4 bases short and J 5 bases short, with 6 bases between. CDR3 protein: CATSEKGDTQYF. CDR3 coding DNA: TGTGCCACCAGTGAGAAGGGAGATACGCAGTATTTT.

This clonotype was counted a few times. This CDR3 reads CASSLHSSGGGNEQFF. CDR3 nucleotide sequence: TGTGCCAGCAGCTTGCACTCTAGCGGGGGGGGTAATGAGCAGTTCTTC. The chain has TRBV7-2 and TRBJ2-1, with 12 nucleotides matching TRBD2. This CDR3 contains 16 residues. With V trimmed by 3 bases and J by 7 bases, 7 bases remained unmatched. Germline V gives CDR1 SGHTA, CDR2 FQGNSA. The variable domain in full, with the rest retrieved from reference TRBV7-2 and TRBJ2-1, is GAGVSQSPSNKVTEKGKDVELRCDPISGHTALYWYRQSLGQGLEFLIYFQGNSAPDKSGLPSDRFSAERTGGSVSTLTIQRTQQEDSAVYLCASSLHSSGGGNEQFFGPGTRLTVL.

The chain has TRBV28 and TRBJ2-5; D possibly corresponds to TRBD2 (5 bases). The CDR3 runs 15 residues. The V gene's germline CDR1 is MDHEN and CDR2 SYDVKM. V was trimmed by 3 bases and J by 2 bases, leaving 13 bases between them. The CDR3 nucleotides are TGTGCCAGCAGTTTTGGACTTTCAAAACAAGAGACCCAGTACTTC. Its protein product is CASSFGLSKQETQYF.